This T cell receptor beta chain was documented in a study of CD8 T cells in Susac syndrome. The RNA, roughly 0.45 to 1 ug, was put through reverse transcription using random hexamers. Coverage of TCR beta CDR3 amplification by immunoSEQ multiplex PCR extended to 54 Vbeta and 13 Jbeta. From the immunoSEQ multiplex PCR reads, TCRdb called clonotypes with MiXCR, one entry per CDR3 protein. The sample has 150,000 to 200,000 distinct CDR3 sequences, just over 90% seen once. CDR1 SGHTA and CDR2 FQGNSA come from the germline V gene. This CDR3 is 17 amino acids long. V lost 5 bases and J lost 5; bases outside the gene matches: 15.

The gene calls are TRBV7-2 and TRBJ2-1, with 7 bases fitting TRBD1. The receptor was isolated from a human donor in good health. Material for sequencing was CD4+ T cells from PBMCs. CDR3 sequence reads: CASSPRSATGNNNEQFF. The CDR3 region has the DNA TGTGCCAGCAGCCCTAGGTCGGCGACAGGGAACAACAATGAGCAGTTCTTC.